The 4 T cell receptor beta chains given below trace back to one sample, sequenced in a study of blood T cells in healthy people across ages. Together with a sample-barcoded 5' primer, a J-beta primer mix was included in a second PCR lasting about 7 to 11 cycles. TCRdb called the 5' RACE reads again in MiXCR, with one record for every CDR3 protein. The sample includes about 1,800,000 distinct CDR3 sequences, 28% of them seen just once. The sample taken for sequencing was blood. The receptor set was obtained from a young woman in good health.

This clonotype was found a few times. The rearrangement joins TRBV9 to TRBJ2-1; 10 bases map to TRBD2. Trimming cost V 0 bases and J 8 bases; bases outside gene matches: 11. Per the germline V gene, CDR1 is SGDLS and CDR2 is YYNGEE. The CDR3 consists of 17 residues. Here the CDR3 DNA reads TGTGCCAGCAGCGTAGCAACTAGCGGGGCCTTGGACGATGAGCAGTTCTTC. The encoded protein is CASSVATSGALDDEQFF.

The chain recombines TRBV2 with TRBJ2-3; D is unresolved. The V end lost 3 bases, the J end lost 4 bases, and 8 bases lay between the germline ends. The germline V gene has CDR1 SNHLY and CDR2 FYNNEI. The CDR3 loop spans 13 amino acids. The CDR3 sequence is CASSDWAADTQYF. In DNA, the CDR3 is TGTGCCAGCAGTGATTGGGCAGCAGATACGCAGTATTTT.

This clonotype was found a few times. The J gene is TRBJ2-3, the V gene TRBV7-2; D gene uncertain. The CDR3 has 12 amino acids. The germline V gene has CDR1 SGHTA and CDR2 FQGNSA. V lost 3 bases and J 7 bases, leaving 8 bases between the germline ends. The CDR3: CASSFGPNTQYF. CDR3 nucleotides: TGTGCCAGCAGCTTCGGACCTAATACGCAGTATTTT.

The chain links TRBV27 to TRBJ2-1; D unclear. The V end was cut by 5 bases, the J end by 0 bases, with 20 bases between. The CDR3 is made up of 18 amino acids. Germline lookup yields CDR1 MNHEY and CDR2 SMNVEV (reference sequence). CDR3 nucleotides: TGTGCCAGCAGTCCCTACCCCGGATCTGAGAGCTCCTACAATGAGCAGTTCTTC. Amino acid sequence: CASSPYPGSESSYNEQFF.